These T cell receptor beta chains were read from a single sample in a study of T cells after yellow fever vaccination. A single record per CDR3 protein comes from TCRdb applying MiXCR to the 5' RACE reads. In the table there are almost 70,000 distinct CDR3 sequences, 5% to 6.5% of which are singletons. The sample here was CD4+ T cells sorted from PBMCs, taken approximately 15 days after the first yellow fever vaccination. All receptors derive from a man aged 18 to 29 who received the YFV17D yellow fever vaccine. The CDR3 runs from the conserved cysteine through the conserved F or W. The size entry gives once, few or many counts, or a class when the clone is expanded.

abundance: many
v_gene: TRBV12-3/TRBV12-4
j_gene: TRBJ2-2
CDR3aa: CASKGQGTNTGELFF

abundance: many
v_gene: TRBV6-4
j_gene: TRBJ2-4
CDR3aa: CASRDPGTGALFLAKNIQYF

abundance: many
v_gene: TRBV5-1
j_gene: TRBJ2-2
CDR3aa: CASSSLAGPNTGELFF

abundance: many
v_gene: TRBV5-5
j_gene: TRBJ1-1
CDR3aa: CASSLGVPGFEAFF

abundance: many
v_gene: TRBV6-5
j_gene: TRBJ2-7
CDR3aa: CASRRDSEPVEQYF

abundance: many
v_gene: TRBV5-4
j_gene: TRBJ2-2
CDR3aa: CASSRQGAGELFF

abundance: many
v_gene: TRBV4-2
j_gene: TRBJ1-4
CDR3aa: CASSPAGPLGDEKLFF

abundance: many
v_gene: TRBV7-2
j_gene: TRBJ2-2
CDR3aa: CASSSPVSGELFF

abundance: few
v_gene: TRBV5-4
j_gene: TRBJ2-3
CDR3aa: CASSFNRLVSDTQYF

abundance: many
v_gene: TRBV20-1
j_gene: TRBJ1-5
CDR3aa: CSASQGSRVWQPQHF

abundance: many
v_gene: TRBV12-3/TRBV12-4
j_gene: TRBJ1-4
CDR3aa: CASGSRGLTNEKLFF

abundance: many
v_gene: TRBV5-1
j_gene: TRBJ2-3
CDR3aa: CASSLQGQGLADTQYF

abundance: many
v_gene: TRBV7-2
j_gene: TRBJ2-2
CDR3aa: CASSLAWGTDTGELFF

abundance: many
v_gene: TRBV7-2
j_gene: TRBJ1-2
CDR3aa: CASSSDGQGLGYTF

abundance: few
v_gene: TRBV19
j_gene: TRBJ2-7
CDR3aa: CARPGPNYSYEQYF

abundance: many
v_gene: TRBV29-1
j_gene: TRBJ1-4
CDR3aa: CSALDRLGEKLFF

abundance: many
v_gene: TRBV7-2
j_gene: TRBJ2-3
CDR3aa: CASSGGDKYTQYF

abundance: many
v_gene: TRBV29-1
j_gene: TRBJ1-2
CDR3aa: CSVESGADGYTF

abundance: many
v_gene: TRBV20-1
j_gene: TRBJ1-1
CDR3aa: CSAAGAYTEAFF

abundance: many
v_gene: TRBV10-2
j_gene: TRBJ2-3
CDR3aa: CASRPASTDTQYF

abundance: many
v_gene: TRBV7-9
j_gene: TRBJ2-7
CDR3aa: CASSLSLSSYEQYF

abundance: many
v_gene: TRBV5-4
j_gene: TRBJ2-1
CDR3aa: CASSFDRGDEQFF

abundance: many
v_gene: TRBV12-3/TRBV12-4
j_gene: TRBJ1-2
CDR3aa: CASRTTGYYGYTF

abundance: many
v_gene: TRBV20-1
j_gene: TRBJ2-5
CDR3aa: CSARLWGYQETQYF

abundance: many
v_gene: TRBV20-1
j_gene: TRBJ1-6
CDR3aa: CSASGTNSPLHF

abundance: many
v_gene: TRBV20-1
j_gene: TRBJ2-3
CDR3aa: CSARTLGLEDTQYF

abundance: few
v_gene: TRBV7-9
j_gene: TRBJ2-7
CDR3aa: CASSLGTGRAYEQYF

abundance: many
v_gene: TRBV4-3
j_gene: TRBJ2-1
CDR3aa: CASSQEGNEQFF

abundance: many
v_gene: TRBV12-3/TRBV12-4
j_gene: TRBJ1-5
CDR3aa: CASSLVSGNQPQHF

abundance: many
v_gene: TRBV5-5
j_gene: TRBJ1-1
CDR3aa: CASSLLPGMNTEAFF

abundance: many
v_gene: TRBV7-3
j_gene: TRBJ1-4
CDR3aa: CASSRGGAGEKLFF

abundance: many
v_gene: TRBV4-2
j_gene: TRBJ1-4
CDR3aa: CASSSPGKWYEIKLFF

abundance: many
v_gene: TRBV20-1
j_gene: TRBJ2-5
CDR3aa: CSATHRDTGIGTQYF

abundance: medium-sized
v_gene: TRBV2
j_gene: TRBJ1-6
CDR3aa: CASRPGSIDSPLHF

abundance: many
v_gene: TRBV7-2
j_gene: TRBJ2-3
CDR3aa: CASSLGLAGGIDTQYF

abundance: many
v_gene: TRBV20-1
j_gene: TRBJ1-1
CDR3aa: CSARGMGMNTEAFF